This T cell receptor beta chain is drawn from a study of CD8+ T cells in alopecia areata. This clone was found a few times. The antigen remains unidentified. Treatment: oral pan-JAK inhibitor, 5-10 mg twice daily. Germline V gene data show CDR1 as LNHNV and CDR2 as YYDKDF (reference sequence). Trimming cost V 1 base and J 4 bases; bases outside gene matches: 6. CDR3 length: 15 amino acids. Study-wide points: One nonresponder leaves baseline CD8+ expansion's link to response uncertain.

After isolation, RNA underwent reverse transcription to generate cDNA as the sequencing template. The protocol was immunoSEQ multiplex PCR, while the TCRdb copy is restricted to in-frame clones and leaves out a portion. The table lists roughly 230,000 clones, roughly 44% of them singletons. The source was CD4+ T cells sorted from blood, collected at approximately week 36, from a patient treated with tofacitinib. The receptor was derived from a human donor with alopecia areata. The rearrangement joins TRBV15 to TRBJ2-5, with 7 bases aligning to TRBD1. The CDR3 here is CATSRARDRGETQYF. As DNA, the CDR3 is TGTGCCACCAGCAGAGCACGGGACAGAGGAGAGACCCAGTACTTC.